One and the same sample provided the 22 T cell receptor beta chains below, sequenced in a study of post-analysis software for immune sequencing data. General study findings and limits: Roughly five TRBV segments were significantly more frequent in patients than in controls. TRBV5-6, TRBV5-1 and TRBV20-1 were among these segments.

The authors incorporated unique molecular identifiers into the TCR beta cDNA libraries. TCRdb ran MiXCR on the PCR reads and lists one entry per CDR3 protein. The sample records about 430,000 distinct CDR3 sequences, approximately 37% being singletons. For these receptors, no antigen is known. Source material: blood. Every receptor here comes from a girl aged 2-10 years with multiple sclerosis.

The chain employs TRBV5-1 and TRBJ2-3, with TRBD2 as a possible D gene (7 bases). CDR3 size: 16 residues. CDR1 is SGHRS, CDR2 YFSETQ, per germline. Trimming stripped 4 bases from V and 0 bases from J, with 15 bases between. The CDR3 DNA follows: TGCGCCAGCAGCCTGGGGGCGCGGGGGAGCACAGATACGCAGTATTTT. Translated: CASSLGARGSTDTQYF. The full variable domain, in which reference TRBV5-1 and TRBJ2-3 provide the parts outside the CDR3, is KAGVTQTPRYLIKTRGQQVTLSCSPISGHRSVSWYQQTPGQGLQFLFEYFSETQRNKGNFPGRFSGRQFSNSRSEMNVSTLELGDSALYLCASSLGARGSTDTQYFGPGTRLTVL.

This clonotype was seen only once. An end of the junction does not agree with germline; a read error may underlie this. The V gene is TRBV7-3, the J gene TRBJ2-1; either TRBD1 or TRBD2 may supply D (5 bases each). The CDR3 covers 17 residues. Germline V lookup: CDR1 SGHTA, CDR2 FQGTGA. CDR3 nucleotide sequence: TGTACCAGCAGCTTAATGGGGACGGGCTTTACTGGCAATGAGCAGTTCTTC. Translating it yields CTSSLMGTGFTGNEQFF.

The rearrangement uses TRBV7-2 and TRBJ2-3, with 8 bases fitting TRBD1. The V and J ends lost 4 bases and 4 bases, in that order; junction bases with no gene match: 10. This CDR3 is 16 amino acids long. Germline CDR1 is SGHTA and CDR2 is FQGNSA. The CDR3 region is CASSYNPLQGADTQYF. In DNA form, the CDR3 reads TGTGCCAGCAGCTACAATCCTCTACAGGGGGCAGATACGCAGTATTTT. Full variable domain (outside the CDR3, taken from reference TRBV7-2 and TRBJ2-3): GAGVSQSPSNKVTEKGKDVELRCDPISGHTALYWYRQSLGQGLEFLIYFQGNSAPDKSGLPSDRFSAERTGGSVSTLTIQRTQQEDSAVYLCASSYNPLQGADTQYFGPGTRLTVL.

This clonotype appeared many times. The gene calls are TRBV29-1 and TRBJ2-7; 11 bases line up with TRBD2. V was pared by 5 bases and J by 4 bases, with 1 base of the junction left unmatched. This CDR3 region has 12 residues. From germline, CDR1 is SQVTM and CDR2 ANQGSEA. This chain's CDR3 is CSVTSGSYEQYF. DNA of the CDR3: TGCAGCGTTACTAGCGGGAGTTACGAGCAGTACTTC.

There are a few counts of this clonotype. The chain employs TRBV20-1 and TRBJ2-1; 8 bases match TRBD1. This CDR3 has 12 residues. CDR1 and CDR2 (germline): DFQATT, SNEGSKA (reference sequence). Unmatched junction bases numbered 3, after V lost 6 bases and J lost 5 bases. DNA of the CDR3: TGCAGTGCCAGGGGGCTACACAATGAGCAGTTCTTC. Translating it yields CSARGLHNEQFF.

CDR3 protein: CSVGMGLGQPQHF. CDR3 in DNA: TGCAGCGTTGGTATGGGACTGGGACAGCCCCAGCATTTT. The gene calls are TRBV29-1 and TRBJ1-5; perhaps TRBD1 as D (5 bases). V shed 4 bases and J shed 7 bases, with 14 bases lying between them. Germline CDR1 and CDR2: SQVTM and ANQGSEA. CDR3 length equals 13 residues.

V and J are TRBV10-3 and TRBJ2-7; 8 bases line up with TRBD2. V shed 4 bases, J shed 4 bases, and the junction held 6 bases outside the gene matches. The CDR3 has 14 residues. From germline, CDR1 is ENHRY and CDR2 SYGVKD. CDR3 in DNA: TGTGCCATCAGTGGGGGACTAGGTGAATACGAGCAGTACTTC. Its translation: CAISGGLGEYEQYF.

This chain joins TRBV24-1 and TRBJ2-1, with D maybe TRBD1 (5 bases). The V and J ends lost 3 bases and 7 bases respectively, with 21 bases between them. Germline V gene data show CDR1 as KGHDR and CDR2 as SFDVKD. This CDR3 contains 17 residues. Here the CDR3 DNA reads TGTGCCACCAGTGATACAAGGACAAAACCTCCTGGGAATGAGCAGTTCTTC. This translates into CATSDTRTKPPGNEQFF.

Points on this clonotype: Compared with germline, one end of the junction differs, possibly owing to a read error. The CDR3 DNA sequence: TGTACCAGCACCTCAGCTGAGATAAGACCGAACGAGCAGTACTTC. It translates to CTSTSAEIRPNEQYF. The chain combines TRBV6-6 with TRBJ2-7, with D uncertain. The CDR3 length is 15 residues. Germline V gives CDR1 MNHNY, CDR2 SVGAGI (reference sequence).

The chain has TRBV20-1 and TRBJ2-7; D is uncertain. This CDR3 has 12 residues. The V end lost 4 bases, the J end lost 0 bases, and 7 bases lay between the germline ends. Germline CDR1 reads DFQATT; CDR2 reads SNEGSKA (reference sequence). The CDR3 protein is CSATTVSYEQYF. The CDR3 DNA is TGCAGTGCTACAACGGTCTCCTACGAGCAGTACTTC.

This clonotype was detected only a few times. This chain connects TRBV4-2 to TRBJ2-3; the match to TRBD2 covers 11 bases. The CDR3 contains 17 residues. Germline CDR1 is LGHNA and CDR2 is YNFKEQ. The V gene end was trimmed by 7 bases and the J gene end by 4 bases; junction bases not matched to a gene: 13. The CDR3 sequence is CASTRKGLSGGADTQYF. In nucleotides, the CDR3 is TGTGCCAGCACCCGAAAGGGGCTTAGCGGGGGGGCAGATACGCAGTATTTT.

The CDR3 DNA sequence: TGTGCCACCAGCAGGGACCCAAACTTGGGAACCGGGGAGCTGTTTTTT. As protein: CATSRDPNLGTGELFF. The chain uses TRBV15 and TRBJ2-2; unclear D gene. V was trimmed by 3 bases and J by 5 bases, leaving 16 bases between them. Germline V gene lookup returns CDR1 LNHNV and CDR2 YYDKDF (reference sequence). The CDR3 extends over 16 amino acids.

This rearrangement joins TRBV10-3 to TRBJ2-3; TRBD1 agrees at 7 bases. V was clipped by 6 bases and J by 3 bases; unmatched bases: 3. The CDR3 is 13 residues long. From germline, CDR1 is ENHRY and CDR2 SYGVKD. As DNA, the CDR3 is TGTGCCATCAGCTTGACAGGGACAGATACGCAGTATTTT. Protein sequence: CAISLTGTDTQYF.

This clonotype appeared a few times. This chain connects TRBV20-1 to TRBJ2-4; maybe TRBD2 (6 bases). Germline lookup yields CDR1 DFQATT and CDR2 SNEGSKA (reference sequence). CDR3 length: 11 amino acids. V lost 4 bases, J lost 14 bases, and 15 bases lay in between. For the CDR3, the DNA is TGCAGTGCTATGGAGGGTCCAGTTAAGTACTTC. Protein product: CSAMEGPVKYF.

This clonotype was found many times. The V call is TRBV6-5, the J call TRBJ2-7; 8 nucleotides line up with TRBD1. Germline loops: CDR1 MNHEY, CDR2 SVGAGI. J lost 2 bases, V lost 6 bases, and 12 bases had no gene match. There are 16 residues in the CDR3. CDR3 coding DNA: TGTGCCAGCAGAACTCAGGGGGCCGCCTTAACCTACGAGCAGTACTTC. This gives the protein CASRTQGAALTYEQYF.

This clonotype was seen a few times. The rearrangement uses TRBV29-1 and TRBJ2-1, with 9 bases aligning to TRBD1. CDR3 size: 16 residues. V shed 7 bases, J shed 1 base, and the junction held 11 bases outside the gene matches. Germline V gene sequence: CDR1 SQVTM, CDR2 ANQGSEA. The CDR3 nucleotides read TGCAGCGCCACGACAGGGGGATTCCCTTCCTACAATGAGCAGTTCTTC. Its protein is CSATTGGFPSYNEQFF.

The chain is built from TRBV18 and TRBJ2-1; unclear D gene. Germline CDR1 and CDR2: KGHSH and LQKENI. This CDR3 has 16 amino acids. Trimming removed 2 bases at V and 8 bases at J, with 19 bases between. The CDR3 nucleotides read TGTGCCAGCTCACCAATCAACAGTCCCAGGTTTGATGAGCAGTTCTTC. Translation: CASSPINSPRFDEQFF.

This clonotype has only a few counts. CDR3 sequence (DNA): TGTGCCAGCTCGAGCCCCTACAATGAGCAGTTCTTC. Residues: CASSSPYNEQFF. The chain recombines TRBV5-6 with TRBJ2-1; D unresolved. CDR1 is SGHDT, CDR2 YYEEEE, per germline. The CDR3 runs to 12 residues. Trimming removed 7 bases from V and 2 bases from J, with 7 bases in between.

About this clonotype: A junction boundary mismatches the germline segment, possibly from a read error. The gene calls are TRBV4-1 and TRBJ2-1; no clear D gene. The V gene's germline CDR1 is MGHRA and CDR2 YSYEKL. The CDR3 has 15 amino acids. The CDR3: CASSQAVSSYNGQFF. The CDR3 DNA is TGCGCCAGCAGCCAAGCGGTTAGCTCCTACAATGGGCAGTTCTTC.

The J gene is TRBJ2-4, the V gene TRBV20-1; 11 bases are a match to TRBD2. The J call could be wrong; TRBJ2-7 is a better fit for the DNA end. Germline V gene sequence: CDR1 DFQATT, CDR2 SNEGSKA (reference sequence). This CDR3 is built from 13 residues. CDR3: CSAETSGGYEQYF. The CDR3 coding sequence is TGCAGTGCTGAAACTAGCGGGGGTTACGAGCAGTACTTC.

This chain uses TRBV29-1 with TRBJ1-1, with a possible D match to TRBD1 (5 bases). Deletions cut 7 bases from V and 6 bases from J, with 18 bases between. CDR1 SQVTM and CDR2 ANQGSEA come from the germline V gene. The CDR3 extends over 13 amino acids. The CDR3 protein is CSGGEGMSAEAFF. The CDR3 region has the DNA TGCAGCGGGGGGGAGGGGATGTCAGCTGAAGCTTTCTTT.

This clonotype was seen only a few times. This sequence joins TRBV6-5 and TRBJ2-1; D perhaps matches TRBD1 (5 bases). The CDR3 totals 13 residues. The V end lost 5 bases, the J end lost 5 bases, and 10 bases lay between the germline ends. Germline loops: CDR1 MNHEY, CDR2 SVGAGI. The CDR3: CASSKDSNNEQFF. Written as DNA, the CDR3 is TGTGCCAGCAGTAAAGACAGCAACAATGAGCAGTTCTTC.